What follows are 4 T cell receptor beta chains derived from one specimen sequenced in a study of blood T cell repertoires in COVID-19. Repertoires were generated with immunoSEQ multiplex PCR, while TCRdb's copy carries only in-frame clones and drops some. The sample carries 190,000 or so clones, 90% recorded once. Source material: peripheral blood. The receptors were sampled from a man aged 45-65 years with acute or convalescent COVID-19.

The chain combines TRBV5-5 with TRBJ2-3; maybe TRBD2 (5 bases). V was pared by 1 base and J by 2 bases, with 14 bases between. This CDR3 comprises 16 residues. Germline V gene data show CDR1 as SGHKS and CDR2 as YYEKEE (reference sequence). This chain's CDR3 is CASSLSGGIFTDTQYF. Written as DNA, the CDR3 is TGTGCCAGCAGCTTGAGCGGCGGAATCTTCACAGATACGCAGTATTTT. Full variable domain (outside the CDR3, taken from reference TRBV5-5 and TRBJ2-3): DAGVTQSPTHLIKTRGQQVTLRCSPISGHKSVSWYQQVLGQGPQFIFQYYEKEERGRGNFPDRFSARQFPNYSSELNVNALLLGDSALYLCASSLSGGIFTDTQYFGPGTRLTVL.

The CDR3 nucleotides are TGCGCCAGCAGTGCAGGCGCTAATTCACCCCTCCACTTT. Residues: CASSAGANSPLHF. V usage is TRBV10-2 and J usage is TRBJ1-6, with D unresolved. V was clipped by 4 bases and J by 6 bases, with 7 bases between them. Germline assignment: CDR1 WSHSY and CDR2 SAAADI. The CDR3 is 13 amino acids.

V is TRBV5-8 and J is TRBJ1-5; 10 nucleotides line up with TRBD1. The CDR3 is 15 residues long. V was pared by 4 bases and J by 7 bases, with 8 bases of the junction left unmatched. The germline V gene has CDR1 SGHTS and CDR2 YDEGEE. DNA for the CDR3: TGTGCCAGCAGCCGTTTGACAGGGGGCGGGCAGCCCCAGCATTTT. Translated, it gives CASSRLTGGGQPQHF.

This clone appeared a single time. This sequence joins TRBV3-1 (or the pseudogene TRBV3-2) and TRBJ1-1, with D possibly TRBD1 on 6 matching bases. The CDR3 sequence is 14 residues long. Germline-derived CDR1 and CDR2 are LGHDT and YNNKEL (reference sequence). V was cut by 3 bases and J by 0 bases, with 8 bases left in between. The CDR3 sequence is CASSQGHMNTEAFF. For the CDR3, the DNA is TGTGCCAGCAGCCAGGGACACATGAACACTGAAGCTTTCTTT.